One sample yielded the 10 T cell receptor beta chains listed below, sequenced in a study of PD-1 blockade in classical Hodgkin lymphoma. The method was immunoSEQ multiplex PCR; TCRdb's version includes in-frame clones alone and lacks a portion of them. The table has approximately 9,000 clones, about nine tenths seen once. Indicated time point: newly diagnosed, previously untreated cHL patient sample. From thawed PBMCs, magnetic negative selection was used to isolate the CD8+ T cells. The sequenced sample was CD8+ T cells from blood. These TCRs come from a human donor with classical Hodgkin lymphoma.

The J gene is TRBJ2-5, the V gene TRBV15; the D gene is possibly TRBD2 (7 bases). The V end was cut by 3 bases, the J end by 14 bases, with 25 bases between. The CDR3 runs to 15 residues. Germline V CDR1 and CDR2: LNHNV, YYDKDF (reference sequence). CDR3 bases: TGTGCCACCAGCAGGGAAAAAGGGGGGGAGAGACCGCGATACTTC. Its protein is CATSREKGGERPRYF.

The V and J genes are TRBV6-4 and TRBJ2-3, with 11 positions matching TRBD2. This CDR3 comprises 16 residues. The germline V gene encodes CDR1 MRHNA and CDR2 SNTAGT. V trimming: 0 bases; J trimming: 2 bases; junction bases outside the gene matches: 1. The CDR3 is CASSDSSGGATDTQYF. Written as DNA, the CDR3 is TGTGCCAGCAGTGACTCTAGCGGGGGGGCCACAGATACGCAGTATTTT.

The chain combines TRBV9 with TRBJ1-1, with D uncertain. V dropped 0 bases and J dropped 5 bases, with 11 bases sitting between them. Germline V CDR1 and CDR2: SGDLS, YYNGEE. The CDR3 totals 14 residues. The CDR3 spells CASSVDGKSTEAFF. DNA of the CDR3: TGTGCCAGCAGCGTAGATGGCAAGTCAACTGAAGCTTTCTTT.

V usage is TRBV13 and J usage is TRBJ2-5; TRBD1 might be the D (5 bases). V lost 4 bases and J 5 bases, leaving 14 bases between the germline ends. The CDR3 covers 14 residues. Germline V lookup: CDR1 PRHDT, CDR2 FYEKMQ (reference sequence). CDR3 coding DNA: TGTGCCAGCAGCTACCGGACAAGTGGGGAGACCCAGTACTTC. This gives the protein CASSYRTSGETQYF.

The chain uses TRBV6-6 and TRBJ2-4; weak D call: TRBD2 (5 bases). The CDR3 has 14 residues. Germline CDR1 is MNHNY and CDR2 is SVGAGI (reference sequence). V lost 3 bases and J lost 5, with 11 bases in between. CDR3: CASSYPLRENIQYF. The CDR3, as DNA: TGTGCCAGCAGTTATCCGCTGAGGGAAAACATTCAGTACTTC.

The rearrangement uses TRBV5-1 and TRBJ2-4; D possibly corresponds to TRBD2 (5 bases). The length of the CDR3 is 14 residues. Trimming took 3 bases from V and 7 from J, leaving 14 bases between them. The V gene's germline CDR1 is SGHRS and CDR2 YFSETQ. CDR3 loop: CASSSTRGLNIQYF. Here the CDR3 DNA reads TGCGCCAGCAGCTCTACTAGAGGTCTGAACATTCAGTACTTC.

V usage is TRBV5-6 and J usage is TRBJ1-2; TRBD1 is a possible D gene (5 bases). There are 14 residues in the CDR3. V was clipped by 2 bases and J by 0 bases, with 8 bases between them. Germline loops: CDR1 SGHDT, CDR2 YYEEEE. The DNA for the CDR3 is TGTGCCAGCAGCTTCAGGGTGGCTAACTATGGCTACACCTTC. This translates into CASSFRVANYGYTF.

V is TRBV23-1 and J is TRBJ2-7; 7 bases are shared with TRBD1. TRBV23-1 is an ORF, with its function uncertain. Unmatched junction bases numbered 5, after V lost 0 bases and J lost 3 bases. The CDR3 runs to 15 residues. CDR3 sequence reads: CASSQSGQIVYEQYF. Written as DNA, the CDR3 is TGCGCCAGCAGTCAATCGGGACAGATTGTCTACGAGCAGTACTTC.

DNA of the CDR3: TGCGCCAGCAGCCAAGATTGGGATGGCTACACCTTC. Protein sequence: CASSQDWDGYTF. V gene TRBV4-1 combines with J gene TRBJ1-2; D call uncertain. Germline-derived CDR1 and CDR2 are MGHRA and YSYEKL. CDR3 length: 12 amino acids. Trimming removed 0 bases from V and 6 bases from J, with 5 bases in between.

This clone came up once. The chain has TRBV4-1 and TRBJ1-5; tentative D call: TRBD1 (5 bases). V was shortened by 0 bases and J by 7 bases, with 13 bases between the two germline ends. The germline V gene has CDR1 MGHRA and CDR2 YSYEKL. The CDR3 runs 15 residues. The CDR3 nucleotides read TGCGCCAGCAGCCAAGATAACAGGTTGAACCAGCCCCAGCATTTT. It codes for CASSQDNRLNQPQHF.